This T cell receptor (beta chain) was sequenced for a study of shared clonotypes between healthy human individuals (dated by TCRdb to 2020 to 2022). About the full investigation: A few men and two women, aged 18 to 49 years, made up the cohort. Libraries were prepared and TCR repertoires were sequenced by different laboratories using diverse techniques, in order to increase sequencing depth and limit assay-specific biases. To estimate repertoire size and how much clonotype sharing occurs between individuals, the study deeply sequenced the blood TCR repertoires of five healthy adults. For each donor, CD4 naive and CD4 memory were each run on three plates, CD8 naive on two plates, and CD8 memory on one plate. Each donor's leukapheresis produced roughly between roughly 0.85 and 9.5 billion PBMCs. Here is what the overall study found, with its caveats: Compared with non-shared clonotypes, the clonotypes found in all four sorted-subset donors had higher generation probabilities. Rarefaction of sorted-subset datasets indicated incomplete sequencing despite the large sequencing depth. Sampling was restricted to blood, and TCR repertoires in tissue are likely to differ from TCR repertoires in blood. Naive subsets generally had larger estimated clonotype richness than memory subsets. Because the study included a small number of donors, the genetic and exposure-history diversity represented was limited. Based on pairwise subsampling, the degree of clonotype sharing among donors was expected to be affected by sequencing depth. Sharing across several donors was observed for around 5% of naive CD4, about 4% of naive CD8, over 2% of memory CD4, and roughly 0.4% of memory CD8 clonotypes.

A word on this clone: Its antigen is currently not known. It has no much larger one-base neighbor in the sample; base qualities were not kept. The same CDR3 also results from other DNA sequences found in this sample.

TCR CDR3 regions were amplified from genomic DNA by multiplex PCR using the deep immunoSEQ assay. For each cell subset, the extracted genomic DNA was distributed evenly across all wells of several immunoSEQ 96-well plates, and each plate served as one replicate. Each replicate PCR for sorted subsets received around 210 ng genomic DNA, equal to around 32,000 T cell genomes. The purified libraries were quantified using a Qubit 3.0 fluorometer, sized with a Bioanalyzer 2100, and then quantified again using the KAPA Library Quantification kit. Each immunoSEQ 96-well plate was sequenced on its own single-read 150-cycle Illumina NextSeq 550 flow cell. The original pipeline was this. The immunoSEQ output contained only junctional sequences without quality scores, so filtering could not match that applied to full-length reads. To assign V/J genes and CDR3, sequences were annotated against IMGT germline references using PyIR, a Python wrapper for IgBLAST v1.9. Reads were removed for weak V/J assignments (E-value above 1e-6), missing CDR3, stop codons, out-of-frame junctions, or ambiguous translated residues. V3J clonotypes were defined as sequences sharing an identical inferred V gene, J gene, and CDR3 amino acid sequence. The percentage overlap between two repertoires was calculated by dividing the number of shared unique clonotypes by the size of the smaller repertoire. Richness of each repertoire was evaluated using RTK rarefaction, the Chao1 estimator, and Recon v2.1 estimates of unobserved clonotypes. Generation probabilities for all TCRbeta clonotypes obtained by the gDNA method from a handful of donors were computed using OLGA. Imported from immuneACCESS, the table was reduced by TCRdb to in-frame sequences with V and J called. These copies leave out some clones; in studies compared against another copy, an unresolved V gene accounts for under half, and the cause of the remainder is not known. V, J and clone size are taken as reported in that table, and D and trimming were inferred from the DNA itself. The sample yields some 2 million clones; approximately 94% were counted once. The top ten clonotypes cover 1% to 1.5% of the sample.

For the CD8 naive samples, CD45RO-negative cells were positively selected for CCR7, yielding a CD45RA+CCR7+ population from which TemRA cells were excluded. The donors were healthy, HIV-negative adults with no recently reported acute infections or vaccinations. All donors were Caucasian adults living in Nashville, Tennessee, USA. Blood was obtained by leukapheresis, after which PBMCs were separated by Ficoll-Histopaque density gradient centrifugation and cryopreserved in liquid nitrogen vapor phase. Purity and quantity of every magnetically sorted T cell population were checked by analytical flow cytometry. Each sorted fraction had its genomic DNA isolated and then quantified by UV absorbance on a Nanodrop 2000c. The sequenced material came from naive CD8+ T cells sorted from blood. This sample's cell subset or site label indicates: CD45RA+CCR7+. This receptor was identified in a man between 18 and 35 years old in good health.

The DNA sequence is given as TGTGCCAGCAGTTACTCCGCAGGCTACGAGCAGTACTTC. Translation gives CASSYSAGYEQYF. The V and J genes are TRBV6-6 and TRBJ2-7, with no confident D gene call. There are 13 amino acids in the CDR3, from cysteine to phenylalanine inclusive. The retained sequence is limited to the CDR3, 39 bases, with the frame set at the first base. V is cut by 0 bases and J by 3 bases, and the space between the germline ends is 6 bases. The germline V gene (reference sequence) sets CDR1 to MNHNY and CDR2 to SVGAGI.